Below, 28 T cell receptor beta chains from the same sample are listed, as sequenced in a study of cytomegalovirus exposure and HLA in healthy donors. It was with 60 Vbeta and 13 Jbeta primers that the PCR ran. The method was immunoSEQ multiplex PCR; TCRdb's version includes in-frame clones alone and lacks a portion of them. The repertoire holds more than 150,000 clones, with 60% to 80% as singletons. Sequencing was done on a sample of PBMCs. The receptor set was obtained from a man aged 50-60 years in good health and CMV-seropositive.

Here the CDR3 DNA reads TGTGCCAGCAGTTTATCTGGGACAGGGAGAGGAAACACCATATATTTT. Translating it yields CASSLSGTGRGNTIYF. The chain has TRBV28 and TRBJ1-3, with 9 bases fitting TRBD1. The V gene end was trimmed by 1 base and the J gene end by 4 bases; junction bases not matched to a gene: 5. Per the germline V gene, CDR1 is MDHEN and CDR2 is SYDVKM. The CDR3 is 16 amino acids.

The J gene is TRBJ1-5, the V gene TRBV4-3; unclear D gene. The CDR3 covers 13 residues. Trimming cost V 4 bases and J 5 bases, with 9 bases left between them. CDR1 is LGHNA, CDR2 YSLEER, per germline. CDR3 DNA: TGCGCCAGCAGCCCCCAGGTGGATCAGCCCCAGCATTTT. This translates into CASSPQVDQPQHF.

Written as DNA, the CDR3 is TGTGCCAGCAGTTTCTTGTGGACAGGGCGTGGCGATGGCTACACCTTC. It specifies CASSFLWTGRGDGYTF. The V call is TRBV27, the J call TRBJ1-2; 8 nucleotides agree with TRBD1. V was clipped by 3 bases and J by 6 bases; unmatched bases: 12. CDR1 and CDR2 (germline): MNHEY, SMNVEV (reference sequence). This CDR3 is built from 16 residues.

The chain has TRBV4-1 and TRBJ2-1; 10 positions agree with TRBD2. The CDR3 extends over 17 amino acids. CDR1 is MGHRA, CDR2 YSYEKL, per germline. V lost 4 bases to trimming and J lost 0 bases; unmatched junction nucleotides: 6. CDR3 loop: CASSRILAGSSYNEQFF. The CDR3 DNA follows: TGCGCCAGCAGCCGCATACTAGCGGGGTCCTCCTACAATGAGCAGTTCTTC.

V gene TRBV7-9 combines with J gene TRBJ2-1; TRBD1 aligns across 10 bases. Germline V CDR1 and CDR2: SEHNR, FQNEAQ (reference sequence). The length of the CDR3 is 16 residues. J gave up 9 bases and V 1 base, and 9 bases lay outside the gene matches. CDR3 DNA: TGTGCCAGCAGCTTAGATTCGGGACAGGGGTCTAGTGAGCAGTTCTTC. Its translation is CASSLDSGQGSSEQFF.

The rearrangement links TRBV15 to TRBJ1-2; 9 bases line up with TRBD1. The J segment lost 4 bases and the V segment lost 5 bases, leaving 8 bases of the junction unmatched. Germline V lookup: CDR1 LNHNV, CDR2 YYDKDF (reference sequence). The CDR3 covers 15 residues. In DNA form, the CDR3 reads TGTGCCACCAGCGCCCAGGACAGGGGAGGCTATGGCTACACCTTC. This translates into CATSAQDRGGYGYTF.

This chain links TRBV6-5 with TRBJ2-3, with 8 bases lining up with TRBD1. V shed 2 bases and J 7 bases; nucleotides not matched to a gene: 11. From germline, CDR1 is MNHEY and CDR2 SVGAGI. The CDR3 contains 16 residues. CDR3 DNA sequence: TGTGCCAGCAGTTACACCGGGCAGGGGGCCGGAAATACGCAGTATTTT. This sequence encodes CASSYTGQGAGNTQYF.

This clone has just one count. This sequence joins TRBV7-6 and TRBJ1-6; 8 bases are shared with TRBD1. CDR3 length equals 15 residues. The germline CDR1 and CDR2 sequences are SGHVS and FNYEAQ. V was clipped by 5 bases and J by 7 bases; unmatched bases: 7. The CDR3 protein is CASSLTHRGNSPLHF. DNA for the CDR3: TGTGCCAGCAGCCTCACCCACAGGGGGAATTCACCCCTCCACTTT.

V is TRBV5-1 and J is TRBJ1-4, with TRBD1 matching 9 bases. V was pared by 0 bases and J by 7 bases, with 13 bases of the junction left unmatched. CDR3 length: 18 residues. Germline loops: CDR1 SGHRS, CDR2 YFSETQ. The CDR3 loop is CASSLVDGRDRVVEKLFF. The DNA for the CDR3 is TGCGCCAGCAGCTTGGTAGACGGAAGGGACAGGGTAGTTGAAAAACTGTTTTTT.

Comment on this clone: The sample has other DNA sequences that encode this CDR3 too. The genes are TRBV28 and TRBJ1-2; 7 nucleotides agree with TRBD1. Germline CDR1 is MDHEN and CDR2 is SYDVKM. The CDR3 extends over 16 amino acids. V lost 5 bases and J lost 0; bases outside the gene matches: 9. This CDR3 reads CASSTIRQGPNYGYTF. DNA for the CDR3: TGTGCCAGCAGTACGATCCGACAGGGACCTAACTATGGCTACACCTTC.

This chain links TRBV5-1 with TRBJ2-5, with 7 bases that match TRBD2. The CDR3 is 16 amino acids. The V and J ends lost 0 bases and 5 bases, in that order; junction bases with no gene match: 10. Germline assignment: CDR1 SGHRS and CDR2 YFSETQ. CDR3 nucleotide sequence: TGCGCCAGCAGCTTGGGACGGGGGGATGGGTTGGAGACCCAGTACTTC. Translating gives CASSLGRGDGLETQYF. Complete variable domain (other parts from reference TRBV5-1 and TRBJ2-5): KAGVTQTPRYLIKTRGQQVTLSCSPISGHRSVSWYQQTPGQGLQFLFEYFSETQRNKGNFPGRFSGRQFSNSRSEMNVSTLELGDSALYLCASSLGRGDGLETQYFGPGTRLLVL.

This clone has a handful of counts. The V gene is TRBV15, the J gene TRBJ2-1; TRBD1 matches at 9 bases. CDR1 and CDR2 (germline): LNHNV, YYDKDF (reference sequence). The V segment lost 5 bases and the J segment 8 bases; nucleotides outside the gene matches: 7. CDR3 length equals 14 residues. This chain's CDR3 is CATSPPRTGDEQFF. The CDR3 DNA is TGTGCCACCAGCCCCCCAAGGACAGGGGATGAGCAGTTCTTC.

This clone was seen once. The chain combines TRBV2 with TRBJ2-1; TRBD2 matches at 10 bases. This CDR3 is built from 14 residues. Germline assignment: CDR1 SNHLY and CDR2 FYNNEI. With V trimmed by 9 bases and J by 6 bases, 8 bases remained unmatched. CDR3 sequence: CARTGTSVPNEQFF. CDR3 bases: TGTGCCAGAACCGGGACTAGCGTGCCCAATGAGCAGTTCTTC.

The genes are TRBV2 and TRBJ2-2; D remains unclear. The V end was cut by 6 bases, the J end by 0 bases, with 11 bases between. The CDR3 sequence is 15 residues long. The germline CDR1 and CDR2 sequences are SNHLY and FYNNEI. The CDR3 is CASSLDNSNTGELFF. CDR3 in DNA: TGTGCCAGCAGCCTTGATAACTCGAACACCGGGGAGCTGTTTTTT.

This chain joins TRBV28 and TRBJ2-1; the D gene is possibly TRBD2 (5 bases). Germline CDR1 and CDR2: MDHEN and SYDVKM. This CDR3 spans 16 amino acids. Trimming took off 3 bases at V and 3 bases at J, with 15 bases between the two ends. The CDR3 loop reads CASSFPSGGGYNEQFF. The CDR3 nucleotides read TGTGCCAGCAGTTTCCCGAGCGGCGGAGGCTACAATGAGCAGTTCTTC.

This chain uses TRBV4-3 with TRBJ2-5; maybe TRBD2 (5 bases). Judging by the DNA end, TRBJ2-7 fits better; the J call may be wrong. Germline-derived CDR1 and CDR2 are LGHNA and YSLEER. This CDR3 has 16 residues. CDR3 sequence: CASSQDHPGSSYEQYF. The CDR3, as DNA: TGCGCCAGCAGCCAAGATCATCCGGGGTCATCCTACGAGCAGTACTTC.

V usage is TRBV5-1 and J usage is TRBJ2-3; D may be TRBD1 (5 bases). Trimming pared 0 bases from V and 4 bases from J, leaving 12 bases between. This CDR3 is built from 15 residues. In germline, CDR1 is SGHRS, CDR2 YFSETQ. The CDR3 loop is CASSLEGQAPDTQYF. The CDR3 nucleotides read TGCGCCAGCAGCTTGGAGGGGCAGGCCCCAGATACGCAGTATTTT.

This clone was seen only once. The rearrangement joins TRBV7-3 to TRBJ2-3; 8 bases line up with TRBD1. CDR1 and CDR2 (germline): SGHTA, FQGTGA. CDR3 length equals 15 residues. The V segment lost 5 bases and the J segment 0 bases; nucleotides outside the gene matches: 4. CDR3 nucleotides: TGTGCCAGCAGCCCCCGACAGGGGAGCACAGATACGCAGTATTTT. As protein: CASSPRQGSTDTQYF.

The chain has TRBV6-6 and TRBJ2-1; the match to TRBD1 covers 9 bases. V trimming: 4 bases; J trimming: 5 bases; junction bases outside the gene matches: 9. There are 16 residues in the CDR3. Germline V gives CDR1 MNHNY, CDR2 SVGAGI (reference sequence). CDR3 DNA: TGTGCCAGCAGTTTGAATGCGGGACAGGGTAACAATGAGCAGTTCTTC. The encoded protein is CASSLNAGQGNNEQFF.

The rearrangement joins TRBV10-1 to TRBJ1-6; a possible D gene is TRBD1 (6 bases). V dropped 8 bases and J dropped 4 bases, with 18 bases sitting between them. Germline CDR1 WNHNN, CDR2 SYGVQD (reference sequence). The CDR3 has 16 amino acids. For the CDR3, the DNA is TGCGCCAGCTCAAACTCGGGACACCTTTATAATTCACCCCTCCACTTT. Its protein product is CASSNSGHLYNSPLHF.

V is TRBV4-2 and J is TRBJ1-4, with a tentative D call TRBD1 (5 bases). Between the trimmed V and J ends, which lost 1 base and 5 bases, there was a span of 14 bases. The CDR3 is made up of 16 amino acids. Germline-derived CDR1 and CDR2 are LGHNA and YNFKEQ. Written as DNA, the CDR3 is TGTGCCAGCAGCCAAGGGGGGAGGGCAGGGAATGAAAAACTGTTTTTT. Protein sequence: CASSQGGRAGNEKLFF.

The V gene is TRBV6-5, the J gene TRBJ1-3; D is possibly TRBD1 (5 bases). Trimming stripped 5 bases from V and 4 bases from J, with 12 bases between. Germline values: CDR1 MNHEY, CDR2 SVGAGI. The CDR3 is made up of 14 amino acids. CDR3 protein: CASSRGGSGNTIYF. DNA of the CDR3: TGTGCCAGCAGTCGGGGGGGGTCCGGAAACACCATATATTTT.

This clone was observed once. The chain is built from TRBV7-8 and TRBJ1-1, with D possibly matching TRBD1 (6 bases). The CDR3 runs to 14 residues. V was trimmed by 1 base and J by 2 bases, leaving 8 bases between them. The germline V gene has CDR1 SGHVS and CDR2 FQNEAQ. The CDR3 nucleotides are TGTGCCAGCAGCTTAGACAGGGTCAACACTGAAGCTTTCTTT. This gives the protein CASSLDRVNTEAFF.

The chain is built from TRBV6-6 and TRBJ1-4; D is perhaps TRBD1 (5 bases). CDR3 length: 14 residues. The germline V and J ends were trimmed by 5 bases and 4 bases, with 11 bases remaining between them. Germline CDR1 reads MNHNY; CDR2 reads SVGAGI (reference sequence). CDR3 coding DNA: TGTGCCAGCAGTGCGGGGACTGTTAATGAAAAACTGTTTTTT. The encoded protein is CASSAGTVNEKLFF.

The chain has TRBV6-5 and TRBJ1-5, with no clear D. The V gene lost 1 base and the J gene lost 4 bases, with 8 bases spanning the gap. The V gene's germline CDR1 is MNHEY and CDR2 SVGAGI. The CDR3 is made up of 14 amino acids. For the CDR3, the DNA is TGTGCCAGCAGTTACTATGGAGGGAATCAGCCCCAGCATTTT. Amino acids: CASSYYGGNQPQHF.

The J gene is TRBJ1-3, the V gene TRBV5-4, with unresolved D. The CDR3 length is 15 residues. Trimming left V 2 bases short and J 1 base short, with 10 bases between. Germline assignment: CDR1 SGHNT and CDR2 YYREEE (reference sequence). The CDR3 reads CASSFGRGSGNTIYF. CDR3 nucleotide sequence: TGTGCCAGCAGCTTCGGACGGGGTTCTGGAAACACCATATATTTT.

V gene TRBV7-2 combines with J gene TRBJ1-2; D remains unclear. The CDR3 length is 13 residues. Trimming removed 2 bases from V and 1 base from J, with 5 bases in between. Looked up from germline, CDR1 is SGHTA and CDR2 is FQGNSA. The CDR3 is CASSLSVNYGYTF. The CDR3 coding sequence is TGTGCCAGCAGCTTATCCGTTAACTATGGCTACACCTTC.

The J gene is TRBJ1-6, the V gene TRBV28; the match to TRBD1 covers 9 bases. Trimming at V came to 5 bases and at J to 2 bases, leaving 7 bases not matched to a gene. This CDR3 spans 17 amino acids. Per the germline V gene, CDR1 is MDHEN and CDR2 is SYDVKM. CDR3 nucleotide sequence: TGTGCCAGCAGTCCATTACAGGGGGCCACCTATAATTCACCCCTCCACTTT. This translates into CASSPLQGATYNSPLHF.